The 15 T cell receptor beta chains in this list originate from one sample, sequenced in a study of T-cell memory formation after mild COVID-19. TCRdb analysed the 5' RACE reads with MiXCR anew, one entry per CDR3 protein. The sample has 450,000 or so distinct CDR3 sequences; about 20% are singletons. The sample was PBMCs or a T cell subset sorted from them (not recorded which). The receptors originated from an adult woman who had mild COVID-19 (a few samples of this study predate the infection). Cell type and time point are not known.

The chain is built from TRBV9 and TRBJ2-7; no firm D call. V lost 0 bases and J lost 0, with 7 bases in between. In germline, CDR1 is SGDLS, CDR2 YYNGEE. The CDR3 has 14 residues. The CDR3 region is CASSVVDNSYEQYF. Written as DNA, the CDR3 is TGTGCCAGCAGCGTAGTAGACAACTCCTACGAGCAGTACTTC.

The J gene is TRBJ2-3, the V gene TRBV25-1; D is possibly TRBD1 or TRBD2 (5 bases each). CDR1 MGHDK and CDR2 SYGVNS come from the germline V gene. Between the trimmed V and J ends, which lost 8 bases and 2 bases, there was a span of 17 bases. CDR3 length: 15 residues. The CDR3 bases are TGTGCCAGCTTCGGGACCTACAAGGCCACAGATACGCAGTATTTT. The encoded protein is CASFGTYKATDTQYF.

This clonotype turned up a few times. The J gene is TRBJ1-1, the V gene TRBV6-6; 9 nucleotides align to TRBD1. V lost 6 bases, J lost 0 bases, and 11 bases stayed unmatched. CDR1 MNHNY and CDR2 SVGAGI come from the germline V gene (reference sequence). This CDR3 comprises 17 residues. CDR3: CASRPNRGRWMNTEAFF. For the CDR3, the DNA is TGTGCCAGCAGGCCTAACAGGGGGCGGTGGATGAACACTGAAGCTTTCTTT.

This clonotype appeared a few times. The junction does not match germline at one end; this may be a read error. The chain uses TRBV7-9 and TRBJ1-2; 10 positions match TRBD1. This CDR3 spans 16 amino acids. Germline assignment: CDR1 SEHNR and CDR2 FQNEAQ (reference sequence). CDR3 sequence reads: CASSLASGQGNYGYTF. The CDR3 nucleotides are TGTGCCAGCAGCCTAGCTTCGGGACAGGGGAACTATGGCTACACCTTC.

The chain has TRBV20-1 and TRBJ2-3; D not resolved. V lost 0 bases, J lost 3 bases, and 13 bases lay in between. Germline values: CDR1 DFQATT, CDR2 SNEGSKA (reference sequence). The CDR3 has 15 residues. The CDR3 spells CSARDPQRSTDTQYF. The CDR3 DNA reads as TGCAGTGCTAGAGATCCCCAAAGGTCGACAGATACGCAGTATTTT.

In its sample, this clonotype was seen once. V gene TRBV3-1 combines with J gene TRBJ1-2, with TRBD1 identical over 7 bases. Germline V gene lookup returns CDR1 LGHDT and CDR2 YNNKEL (reference sequence). V trimming: 2 bases; J trimming: 8 bases; junction bases outside the gene matches: 8. The CDR3 spans 14 residues. CDR3 in DNA: TGTGCCAGCAGCCAACTCGTTCAGGGGGACGGCTACACCTTC. Translated: CASSQLVQGDGYTF. The variable domain in full, with the rest retrieved from reference TRBV3-1 and TRBJ1-2, is DTAVSQTPKYLVTQMGNDKSIKCEQNLGHDTMYWYKQDSKKFLKIMFSYNNKELIINETVPNRFSPKSPDKAHLNLHINSLELGDSAVYFCASSQLVQGDGYTFGSGTRLTVV.

The chain combines TRBV23-1 with TRBJ2-6; perhaps D is TRBD1 or TRBD2 (6 bases each). TRBV23-1 is marked as an open reading frame, function uncertain. Trimming took off 0 bases at V and 3 bases at J, with 12 bases between the two ends. The length of the CDR3 is 17 residues. CDR3 DNA sequence: TGCGCCAGCAGTCAATCGAAGGGGGGAGGTGGGGCCAACGTCCTGACTTTC. It yields the protein CASSQSKGGGGANVLTF.

This clonotype was counted only a few times. The chain combines TRBV9 with TRBJ1-2, with 10 bases aligning to TRBD1. The CDR3 runs 15 residues. Germline values: CDR1 SGDLS, CDR2 YYNGEE. The V and J ends lost 0 bases and 2 bases, in that order; junction bases with no gene match: 1. CDR3: CASSVADRGNYGYTF. The CDR3 DNA is TGTGCCAGCAGCGTAGCGGACAGGGGGAACTATGGCTACACCTTC. The full variable domain, in which reference TRBV9 and TRBJ1-2 provide the parts outside the CDR3, is DSGVTQTPKHLITATGQRVTLRCSPRSGDLSVYWYQQSLDQGLQFLIQYYNGEERAKGNILERFSAQQFPDLHSELNLSSLELGDSALYFCASSVADRGNYGYTFGSGTRLTVV.

V is TRBV15 and J is TRBJ2-5; 9 nucleotides agree with TRBD2. The CDR3 consists of 14 residues. V lost 1 base and J lost 3; bases outside the gene matches: 0. The germline gives CDR1 LNHNV, CDR2 YYDKDF (reference sequence). Here the CDR3 reads CATSRGLAEETQYF. CDR3 sequence (DNA): TGTGCCACCAGCAGAGGACTAGCGGAAGAGACCCAGTACTTC.

The J gene is TRBJ2-5, the V gene TRBV27, with a tentative D call TRBD2 (5 bases). The ends were cut back, 7 bases at V and 0 bases at J, with 12 bases in the middle. Germline CDR1 reads MNHEY; CDR2 reads SMNVEV (reference sequence). This CDR3 contains 14 residues. CDR3 in amino acids: CASKTRLDQETQYF. CDR3 sequence (DNA): TGTGCCAGCAAAACTAGGCTGGACCAAGAGACCCAGTACTTC.

This clonotype was seen repeatedly, ten times or more. Germline and junction disagree at one end, which may indicate a read error. The gene calls are TRBV5-1 and TRBJ1-1; 8 bases fit TRBD1. From germline, CDR1 is SGHRS and CDR2 YFSETQ. The CDR3 sequence is 14 residues long. CDR3 bases: TGTGCCAGCAGTCTGGACAGGGTGGGCACTGAAGCTTTCTTT. Protein sequence: CASSLDRVGTEAFF.

V is TRBV18 and J is TRBJ1-1; no definite D call. Trimming left V 1 base short and J 6 bases short, with 15 bases between. The germline CDR1 and CDR2 sequences are KGHSH and LQKENI. The CDR3 totals 15 residues. In nucleotides, the CDR3 is TGTGCCAGCTCACCACGGGGTGGTGATGGCGCTGAAGCTTTCTTT. Its protein is CASSPRGGDGAEAFF.

V gene TRBV9 combines with J gene TRBJ1-5, with D unresolved. CDR1 and CDR2 (germline): SGDLS, YYNGEE. V was shortened by 3 bases and J by 1 base, with 8 bases between the two germline ends. The CDR3 sequence is 14 residues long. This CDR3 reads CASSERGSNQPQHF. CDR3 nucleotide sequence: TGTGCCAGCAGCGAGCGAGGGAGCAATCAGCCCCAGCATTTT. Based on the CDR3 plus reference TRBV9 and TRBJ1-5, the full variable domain is DSGVTQTPKHLITATGQRVTLRCSPRSGDLSVYWYQQSLDQGLQFLIQYYNGEERAKGNILERFSAQQFPDLHSELNLSSLELGDSALYFCASSERGSNQPQHFGDGTRLSIL.

The rearrangement uses TRBV20-1 and TRBJ2-3; D possibly corresponds to TRBD1 (6 bases). The CDR3 has 14 amino acids. Deletions cut 5 bases from V and 1 base from J, with 13 bases between. Germline assignment: CDR1 DFQATT and CDR2 SNEGSKA (reference sequence). For the CDR3, the DNA is TGCAGTGCTGTCCGGGACACTCGCACAGATACGCAGTATTTT. It specifies CSAVRDTRTDTQYF.

This clonotype was detected only a few times. This chain uses TRBV4-1 with TRBJ1-5; weak D call: TRBD1 (5 bases). This CDR3 is built from 14 residues. Trimming stripped 0 bases from V and 6 bases from J, with 9 bases between. Germline V lookup: CDR1 MGHRA, CDR2 YSYEKL. This chain's CDR3 is CASSQDRGGQPQHF. The CDR3 DNA sequence: TGCGCCAGCAGCCAAGATAGGGGCGGTCAGCCCCAGCATTTT.